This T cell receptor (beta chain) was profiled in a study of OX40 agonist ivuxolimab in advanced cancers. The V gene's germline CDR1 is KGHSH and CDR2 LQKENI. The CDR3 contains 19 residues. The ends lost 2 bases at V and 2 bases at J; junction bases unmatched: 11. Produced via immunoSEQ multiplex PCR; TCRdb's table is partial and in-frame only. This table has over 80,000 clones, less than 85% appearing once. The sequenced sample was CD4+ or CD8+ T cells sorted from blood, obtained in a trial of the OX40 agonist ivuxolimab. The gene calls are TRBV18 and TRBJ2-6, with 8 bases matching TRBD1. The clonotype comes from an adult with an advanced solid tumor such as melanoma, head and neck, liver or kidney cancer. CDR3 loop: CASSPIPGGDFTGANVLTF. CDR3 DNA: TGTGCCAGCTCACCAATTCCAGGGGGCGATTTTACTGGGGCCAACGTCCTGACTTTC.